The rows below give T cell receptor beta chains drawn from one sample of a study of blood T cells in healthy people across ages. One entry per CDR3 protein, called by TCRdb with MiXCR from the 5' RACE reads. The sample yields about 1.1 million distinct CDR3 sequences, around two fifths seen once. Sample: blood. All receptors derive from a man aged 18 to 29 in good health. CDR3s include the opening cysteine and the closing phenylalanine or tryptophan. The order of the fields is CDR3 DNA, CDR3 protein, V gene, D gene, clone size, J gene. A D gene is named only where the DNA matches it firmly. Not all rows give a size; the values are once, few, many and, for expanded clones, a class.

CDR3 DNA: TGCGCCAGCAGTTACTCTAGCGGCCGCTCCTACAATGAGCAGTACTTC
CDR3 protein: CASSYSSGRSYNEQYF
V gene: TRBV5-1
D gene: TRBD2
clone size: .
J gene: TRBJ2-7

CDR3 DNA: TGTGCCAGCAGCCAAGTCTCTTCCGGCTACACCTTC
CDR3 protein: CASSQVSSGYTF
V gene: TRBV14
D gene: .
clone size: .
J gene: TRBJ1-2

CDR3 DNA: TGTGCCAGCAGACCGGGACAGGGTTATTCACCCCTCCACTTT
CDR3 protein: CASRPGQGYSPLHF
V gene: TRBV6-1
D gene: TRBD1
clone size: .
J gene: TRBJ1-6

CDR3 DNA: TGCAGTGCTTTGCCCCTCGATCAGACCCAGTACTTC
CDR3 protein: CSALPLDQTQYF
V gene: TRBV20-1
D gene: .
clone size: few
J gene: TRBJ2-5

CDR3 DNA: TGTGCCAGCAGTTACTCCGGTAACGAGGACTATGGCTACACCTTC
CDR3 protein: CASSYSGNEDYGYTF
V gene: TRBV6-5
D gene: .
clone size: few
J gene: TRBJ1-2

CDR3 DNA: TGCAGTACTAGAGATCTACGAGACTCGCAAGAGACCCAGTACTTC
CDR3 protein: CSTRDLRDSQETQYF
V gene: TRBV20-1
D gene: .
clone size: .
J gene: TRBJ2-5

CDR3 DNA: TGTGCCAGCACCGCTACTCCGTTCGGGGGGAGAGGCGAAAAACTGTTTTTT
CDR3 protein: CASTATPFGGRGEKLFF
V gene: TRBV6-2/TRBV6-3
D gene: .
clone size: .
J gene: TRBJ1-4

CDR3 DNA: TGTGCCAGCAGCTTGCAGGGGGCTAGATTGTGGGAGACCCAGTACTTC
CDR3 protein: CASSLQGARLWETQYF
V gene: TRBV7-2
D gene: TRBD1
clone size: .
J gene: TRBJ2-5

CDR3 DNA: TGCAGTGCTAAACTAACCGGGACAGGGAATAGCGGCTACACCTTC
CDR3 protein: CSAKLTGTGNSGYTF
V gene: TRBV20-1
D gene: TRBD1
clone size: .
J gene: TRBJ1-2

CDR3 DNA: TGTGCCAGCAGCCCCACGACAGATCCCTATGGCTACACCTTC
CDR3 protein: CASSPTTDPYGYTF
V gene: TRBV7-3
D gene: .
clone size: .
J gene: TRBJ1-2

CDR3 DNA: TGCAGCGTTGCGGGACAGGAATACAATGAGCAGTTCTTC
CDR3 protein: CSVAGQEYNEQFF
V gene: TRBV29-1
D gene: TRBD1
clone size: .
J gene: TRBJ2-1

CDR3 DNA: TGTGCCAGCAGCGTAGTTGTCCGGAGGGCTGAAGCTTTCTTT
CDR3 protein: CASSVVVRRAEAFF
V gene: TRBV9
D gene: .
clone size: .
J gene: TRBJ1-1

CDR3 DNA: TGTGCCAGTAGTATTCATGTCTCCTACAATGAGCAGTTCTTC
CDR3 protein: CASSIHVSYNEQFF
V gene: TRBV19
D gene: .
clone size: .
J gene: TRBJ2-1

CDR3 DNA: TGTGCCACCAGCAGAGTACGACAGGGCAGTGAAGCTTTCTTT
CDR3 protein: CATSRVRQGSEAFF
V gene: TRBV15
D gene: TRBD1
clone size: few
J gene: TRBJ1-1

CDR3 DNA: TGCGCCAGCAGCCAAGATCATGCCGGGGGTGGAGATCAGCCCCAGCATTTT
CDR3 protein: CASSQDHAGGGDQPQHF
V gene: TRBV4-3
D gene: .
clone size: few
J gene: TRBJ1-5

CDR3 DNA: TGTGCCAGCAGTTTACTCGGGGGAGGCACTGAAGCTTTCTTT
CDR3 protein: CASSLLGGGTEAFF
V gene: TRBV12-3/TRBV12-4
D gene: .
clone size: few
J gene: TRBJ1-1

CDR3 DNA: TGTGCCAGCAGCTTAGTGTCCGGGGGGAATTCACCCCTCCACTTT
CDR3 protein: CASSLVSGGNSPLHF
V gene: TRBV7-2
D gene: .
clone size: .
J gene: TRBJ1-6

CDR3 DNA: TGTGCCAGCAGCTTAGCAACCGGGACAGGAAAACTCTACGGGCAGTACTTC
CDR3 protein: CASSLATGTGKLYGQYF
V gene: TRBV7-9
D gene: TRBD1
clone size: few
J gene: TRBJ2-7

CDR3 DNA: TGCAGTGCTAGAGAGGACAGGGGATGGCAGCCCCAGCATTTT
CDR3 protein: CSAREDRGWQPQHF
V gene: TRBV20-1
D gene: TRBD1
clone size: .
J gene: TRBJ1-5

CDR3 DNA: TGTGCCAGCAGCTTAGACGCCGTGGGAGAGCAGTACTTC
CDR3 protein: CASSLDAVGEQYF
V gene: TRBV7-9
D gene: .
clone size: .
J gene: TRBJ2-7

CDR3 DNA: TGTGCCAGCAGCCAAGGCGGCGGGAAAGAGACCCAGTACTTC
CDR3 protein: CASSQGGGKETQYF
V gene: TRBV14
D gene: .
clone size: few
J gene: TRBJ2-5

CDR3 DNA: TGCAGTGCTAGGGAGACAGCTAACTATGGCTACACCTTC
CDR3 protein: CSARETANYGYTF
V gene: TRBV20-1
D gene: .
clone size: many
J gene: TRBJ1-2

CDR3 DNA: TGTGCCAGCAGCTCCGCCTATGACAGCAACTATGGCTACACCTTC
CDR3 protein: CASSSAYDSNYGYTF
V gene: TRBV7-2
D gene: .
clone size: many
J gene: TRBJ1-2

CDR3 DNA: TGTGCCAGCAGTGAATATGGCGAGAACACTGAAGCTTTCTTT
CDR3 protein: CASSEYGENTEAFF
V gene: TRBV25-1
D gene: .
clone size: few
J gene: TRBJ1-1

CDR3 DNA: TGTGCCAGCAGCTTAAAGGCTTCTAGCGGGGGGACAGATACGCAGTATTTT
CDR3 protein: CASSLKASSGGTDTQYF
V gene: TRBV7-3
D gene: TRBD2
clone size: .
J gene: TRBJ2-3

CDR3 DNA: TGTGCCAGCAGAGCGGGACTCAACACCGGGGAGCTGTTTTTT
CDR3 protein: CASRAGLNTGELFF
V gene: TRBV12-3/TRBV12-4
D gene: TRBD2
clone size: few
J gene: TRBJ2-2

CDR3 DNA: TGTGCCAGCAGTTTGGGGACAGGGGTCGTCTATGGCTACACCTTC
CDR3 protein: CASSLGTGVVYGYTF
V gene: TRBV6-2/TRBV6-3
D gene: TRBD1
clone size: .
J gene: TRBJ1-2

CDR3 DNA: TGTGCCAGCAGCTTAGACCCCCCCGGGGCCACCGAAAACTACAAGCAGTACTTC
CDR3 protein: CASSLDPPGATENYKQYF
V gene: TRBV11-2
D gene: .
clone size: .
J gene: TRBJ2-7

CDR3 DNA: TGCGCCAGCAGCTTGGAGGTGACCGGCACCGGGGAGCTGTTTTTT
CDR3 protein: CASSLEVTGTGELFF
V gene: TRBV5-1
D gene: .
clone size: .
J gene: TRBJ2-2

CDR3 DNA: TGCAGCGTTGTAGGGGTCTATGGCTACACCTTC
CDR3 protein: CSVVGVYGYTF
V gene: TRBV29-1
D gene: .
clone size: many
J gene: TRBJ1-2

CDR3 DNA: TGTGCCATCAGTGAGTGGGGGAAGGTCGACTATGGCTACACCTTC
CDR3 protein: CAISEWGKVDYGYTF
V gene: TRBV10-3
D gene: .
clone size: few
J gene: TRBJ1-2

CDR3 DNA: TGTGCCAGCAGCCCATCGACTAGCAGCTACAATGAGCAGTACTTC
CDR3 protein: CASSPSTSSYNEQYF
V gene: TRBV9
D gene: TRBD2
clone size: .
J gene: TRBJ2-7

CDR3 DNA: TGTGCCAGCAGCGCCCCCCAGGGGAATCAGCCCCAGCATTTT
CDR3 protein: CASSAPQGNQPQHF
V gene: TRBV11-2
D gene: .
clone size: .
J gene: TRBJ1-5

CDR3 DNA: TGTGCCAGCAGTCGGACCAAGGCGGACATTCAGTACTTC
CDR3 protein: CASSRTKADIQYF
V gene: TRBV12-3/TRBV12-4
D gene: .
clone size: .
J gene: TRBJ2-4

CDR3 DNA: TGTGCCAGCAGCGAAGGTTCGGATGGGGCCAACGTCCTGACTTTC
CDR3 protein: CASSEGSDGANVLTF
V gene: TRBV6-5
D gene: .
clone size: few
J gene: TRBJ2-6

CDR3 DNA: TGTGCCAGCAGCCAAGGTCCGGATTACAATGAGCAGTTCTTC
CDR3 protein: CASSQGPDYNEQFF
V gene: TRBV3-1
D gene: .
clone size: few
J gene: TRBJ2-1

CDR3 DNA: TGCAGTGCTAGTCGGGGGGGCCGCTACAATGAGCAGTACTTC
CDR3 protein: CSASRGGRYNEQYF
V gene: TRBV20-1
D gene: TRBD2
clone size: .
J gene: TRBJ2-7

CDR3 DNA: TGTGCCAGCAGCTCCAGGGGGCGAGGCTACACCTTC
CDR3 protein: CASSSRGRGYTF
V gene: TRBV13
D gene: TRBD1
clone size: few
J gene: TRBJ1-2

CDR3 DNA: TGTGCCAGCAGCCTAGAAGGACAGGGGCACTACAATGAGCAGTTCTTC
CDR3 protein: CASSLEGQGHYNEQFF
V gene: TRBV14
D gene: TRBD1
clone size: .
J gene: TRBJ2-1

CDR3 DNA: TGCAGTGTGATTCAAGGGACAGCTTTCTTT
CDR3 protein: CSVIQGTAFF
V gene: TRBV20-1
D gene: .
clone size: few
J gene: TRBJ1-1

CDR3 DNA: TGTGCCAGCAGCCAAGGACGGCGGAATGAAAAACTGTTTTTT
CDR3 protein: CASSQGRRNEKLFF
V gene: TRBV3-1
D gene: .
clone size: few
J gene: TRBJ1-4

CDR3 DNA: TGCGCCAGCTTCAGAGGGGGGGAATCCTACAATGAGCAGTTCTTC
CDR3 protein: CASFRGGESYNEQFF
V gene: TRBV5-1
D gene: .
clone size: once
J gene: TRBJ2-1

CDR3 DNA: TGTGCCAGCAGCTTAGAATTCTCGGGTAGCGGGGGGGCGAATGAGCAGTTCTTC
CDR3 protein: CASSLEFSGSGGANEQFF
V gene: TRBV7-3
D gene: TRBD2
clone size: .
J gene: TRBJ2-1

CDR3 DNA: TGCAGCGTTGGGGGCGTGATGAACACTGAAGCTTTCTTT
CDR3 protein: CSVGGVMNTEAFF
V gene: TRBV29-1
D gene: .
clone size: many
J gene: TRBJ1-1

CDR3 DNA: TGTGCCAGTAGTTCCTCTACGCCCTCCTACAATGAGCAGTTCTTC
CDR3 protein: CASSSSTPSYNEQFF
V gene: TRBV19
D gene: .
clone size: .
J gene: TRBJ2-1

CDR3 DNA: TGCAGTGCCAAACCCGGGACGATGAAGACCCAGTACTTC
CDR3 protein: CSAKPGTMKTQYF
V gene: TRBV20-1
D gene: .
clone size: .
J gene: TRBJ2-5